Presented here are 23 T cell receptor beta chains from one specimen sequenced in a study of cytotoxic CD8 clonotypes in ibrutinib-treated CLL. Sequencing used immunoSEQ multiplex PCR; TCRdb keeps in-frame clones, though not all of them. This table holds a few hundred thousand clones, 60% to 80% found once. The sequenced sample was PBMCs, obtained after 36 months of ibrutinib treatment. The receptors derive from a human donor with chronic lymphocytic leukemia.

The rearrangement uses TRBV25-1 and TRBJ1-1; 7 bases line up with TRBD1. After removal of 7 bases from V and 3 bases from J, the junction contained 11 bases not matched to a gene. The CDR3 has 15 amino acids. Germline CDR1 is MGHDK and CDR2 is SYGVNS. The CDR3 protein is CASKRLGQTDTEAFF. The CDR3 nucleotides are TGTGCCAGCAAGAGACTGGGACAGACGGACACTGAAGCTTTCTTT.

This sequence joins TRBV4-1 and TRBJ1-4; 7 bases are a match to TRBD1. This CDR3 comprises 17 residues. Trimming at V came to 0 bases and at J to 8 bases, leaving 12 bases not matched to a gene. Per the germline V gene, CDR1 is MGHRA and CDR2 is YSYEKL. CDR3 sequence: CASSQDTATGNGEKLFF. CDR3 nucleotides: TGCGCCAGCAGCCAAGATACAGCGACAGGGAATGGGGAAAAACTGTTTTTT.

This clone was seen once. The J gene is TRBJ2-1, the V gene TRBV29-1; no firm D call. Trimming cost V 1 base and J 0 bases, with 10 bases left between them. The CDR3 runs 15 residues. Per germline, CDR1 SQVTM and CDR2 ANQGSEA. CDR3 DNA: TGCAGCGTTGAAGTGACTTGGAGCTCCTACAATGAGCAGTTCTTC. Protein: CSVEVTWSSYNEQFF.

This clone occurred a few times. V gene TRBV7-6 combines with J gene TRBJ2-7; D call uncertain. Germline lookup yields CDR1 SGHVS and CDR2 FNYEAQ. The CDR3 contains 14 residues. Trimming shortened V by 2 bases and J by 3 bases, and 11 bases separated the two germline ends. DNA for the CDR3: TGTGCCAGCAGCTTAACCTCCAGGTACTACGAGCAGTACTTC. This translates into CASSLTSRYYEQYF.

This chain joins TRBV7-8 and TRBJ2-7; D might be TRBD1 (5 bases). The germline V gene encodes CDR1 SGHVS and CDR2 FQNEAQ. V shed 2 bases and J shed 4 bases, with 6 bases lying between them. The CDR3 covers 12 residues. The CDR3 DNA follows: TGTGCCAGCAGCTTACAGGGTTACGAGCAGTACTTC. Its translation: CASSLQGYEQYF.

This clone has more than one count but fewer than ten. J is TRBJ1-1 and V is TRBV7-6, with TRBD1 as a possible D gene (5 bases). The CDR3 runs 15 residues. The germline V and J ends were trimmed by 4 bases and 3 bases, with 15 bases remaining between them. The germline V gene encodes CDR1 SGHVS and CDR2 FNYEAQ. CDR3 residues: CASSSEFGGDTEAFF. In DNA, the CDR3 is TGTGCCAGCAGCTCCGAATTCGGGGGTGACACTGAAGCTTTCTTT.

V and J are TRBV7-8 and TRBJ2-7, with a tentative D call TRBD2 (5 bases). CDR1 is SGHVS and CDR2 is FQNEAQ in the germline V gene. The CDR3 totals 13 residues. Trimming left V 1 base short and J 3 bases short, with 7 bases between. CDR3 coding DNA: TGTGCCAGCAGCTTAGTCGAGGGCTACGAGCAGTACTTC. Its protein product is CASSLVEGYEQYF.

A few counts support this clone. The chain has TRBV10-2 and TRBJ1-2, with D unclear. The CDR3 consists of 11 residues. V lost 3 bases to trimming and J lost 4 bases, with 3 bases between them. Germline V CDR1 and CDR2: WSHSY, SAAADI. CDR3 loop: CASSELYGYTF. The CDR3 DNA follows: TGCGCCAGCAGTGAACTCTATGGCTACACCTTC.

CDR3 nucleotide sequence: TGCGCCAGCAGCTGGACAGGGTATACGGGAGACACCATATATTTT. It encodes CASSWTGYTGDTIYF. The chain has TRBV5-1 and TRBJ1-3, with 8 bases fitting TRBD1. Germline CDR1 SGHRS, CDR2 YFSETQ. Losses at the gene ends were 3 bases for V and 8 bases for J; bases not matched to a gene: 10. The CDR3 is made up of 15 amino acids.

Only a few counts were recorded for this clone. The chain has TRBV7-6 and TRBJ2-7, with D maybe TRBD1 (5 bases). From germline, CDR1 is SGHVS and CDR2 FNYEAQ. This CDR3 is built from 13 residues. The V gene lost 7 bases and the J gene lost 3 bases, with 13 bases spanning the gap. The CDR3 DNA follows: TGTGCCAGCACCTCGACAGCCTTCTACGAGCAGTACTTC. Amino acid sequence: CASTSTAFYEQYF.

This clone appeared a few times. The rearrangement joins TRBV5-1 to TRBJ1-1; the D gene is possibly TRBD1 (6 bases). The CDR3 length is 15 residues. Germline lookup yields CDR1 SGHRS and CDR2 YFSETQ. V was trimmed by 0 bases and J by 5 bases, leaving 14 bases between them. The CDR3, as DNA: TGCGCCAGCAGCTTGGTCGCAGGGGTGGGAACTGAAGCTTTCTTT. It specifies CASSLVAGVGTEAFF.

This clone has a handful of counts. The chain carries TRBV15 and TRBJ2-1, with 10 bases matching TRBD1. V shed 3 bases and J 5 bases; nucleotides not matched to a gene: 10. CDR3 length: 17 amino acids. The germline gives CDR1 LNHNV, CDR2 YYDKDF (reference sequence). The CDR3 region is CATSRTVGTGVHNEQFF. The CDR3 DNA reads TGTGCCACCAGCAGGACGGTAGGGACAGGGGTCCACAATGAGCAGTTCTTC.

CDR3 loop: CASSIRGTGDQPQHF. CDR3 nucleotides: TGTGCCAGTAGTATCAGGGGGACAGGGGACCAGCCCCAGCATTTT. This chain connects TRBV19 to TRBJ1-5; TRBD1 matches at 10 bases. With V trimmed by 3 bases and J by 7 bases, 6 bases remained unmatched. Germline V gene sequence: CDR1 LNHDA, CDR2 SQIVND (reference sequence). The CDR3 consists of 15 residues.

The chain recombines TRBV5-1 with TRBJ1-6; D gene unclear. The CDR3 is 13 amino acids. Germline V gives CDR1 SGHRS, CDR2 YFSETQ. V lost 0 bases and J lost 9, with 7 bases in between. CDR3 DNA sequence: TGCGCCAGCAGCTTGGATGTGGCTTCACCCCTCCACTTT. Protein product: CASSLDVASPLHF.

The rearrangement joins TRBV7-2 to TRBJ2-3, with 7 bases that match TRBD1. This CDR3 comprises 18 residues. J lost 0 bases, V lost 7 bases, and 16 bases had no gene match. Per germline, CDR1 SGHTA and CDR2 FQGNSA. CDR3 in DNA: TGTGCCAGCAAATTTAGGGGGCCAGGGTTAACTAGCACAGATACGCAGTATTTT. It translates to CASKFRGPGLTSTDTQYF. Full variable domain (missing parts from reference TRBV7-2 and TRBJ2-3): GAGVSQSPSNKVTEKGKDVELRCDPISGHTALYWYRQSLGQGLEFLIYFQGNSAPDKSGLPSDRFSAERTGGSVSTLTIQRTQQEDSAVYLCASKFRGPGLTSTDTQYFGPGTRLTVL.

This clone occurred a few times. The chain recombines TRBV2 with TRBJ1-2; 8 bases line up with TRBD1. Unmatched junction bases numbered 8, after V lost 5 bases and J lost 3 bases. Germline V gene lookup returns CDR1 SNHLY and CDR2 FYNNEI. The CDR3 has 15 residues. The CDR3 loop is CASSNQGARHYGYTF. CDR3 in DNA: TGTGCCAGCAGTAACCAGGGGGCCAGACACTATGGCTACACCTTC.

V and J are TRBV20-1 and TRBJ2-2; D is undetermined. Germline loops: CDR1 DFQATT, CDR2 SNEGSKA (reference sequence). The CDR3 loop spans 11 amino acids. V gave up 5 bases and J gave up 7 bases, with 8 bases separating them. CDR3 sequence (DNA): TGCAGTGCTGCCCTGGGCGGGGAGCTGTTTTTT. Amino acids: CSAALGGELFF.

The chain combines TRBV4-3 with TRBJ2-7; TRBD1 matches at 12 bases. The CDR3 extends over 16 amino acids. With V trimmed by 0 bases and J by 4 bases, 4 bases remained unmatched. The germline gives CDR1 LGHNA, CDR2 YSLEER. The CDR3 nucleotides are TGCGCCAGCAGCCAAGACGGGACAGGGGGCGGTTACGAGCAGTACTTC. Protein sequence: CASSQDGTGGGYEQYF.

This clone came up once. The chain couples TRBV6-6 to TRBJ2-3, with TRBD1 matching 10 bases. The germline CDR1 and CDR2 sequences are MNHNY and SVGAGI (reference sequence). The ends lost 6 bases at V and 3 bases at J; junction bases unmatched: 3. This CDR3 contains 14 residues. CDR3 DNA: TGTGCCAGCAGATGGGACAGGGGTACAGATACGCAGTATTTT. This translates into CASRWDRGTDTQYF.

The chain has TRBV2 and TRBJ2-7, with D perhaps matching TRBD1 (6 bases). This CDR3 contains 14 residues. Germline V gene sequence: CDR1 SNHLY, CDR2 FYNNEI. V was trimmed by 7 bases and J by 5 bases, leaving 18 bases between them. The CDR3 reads CASISVRGRNEQYF. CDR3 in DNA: TGTGCCAGCATCTCAGTCAGGGGTAGGAACGAGCAGTACTTC. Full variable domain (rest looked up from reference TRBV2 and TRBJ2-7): EPEVTQTPSHQVTQMGQEVILRCVPISNHLYFYWYRQILGQKVEFLVSFYNNEISEKSEIFDDQFSVERPDGSNFTLKIRSTKLEDSAMYFCASISVRGRNEQYFGPGTRLTVT.

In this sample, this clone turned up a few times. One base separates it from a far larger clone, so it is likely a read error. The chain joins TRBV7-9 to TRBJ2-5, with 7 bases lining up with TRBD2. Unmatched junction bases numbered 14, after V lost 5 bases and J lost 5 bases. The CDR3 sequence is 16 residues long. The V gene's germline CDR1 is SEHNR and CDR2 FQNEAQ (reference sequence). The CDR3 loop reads CASSPEEGGGSETQYF. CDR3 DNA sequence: TGTGCCAGCAGCCCCGAGGAAGGCGGGGGAAGCGAGACCCAGTACTTC.

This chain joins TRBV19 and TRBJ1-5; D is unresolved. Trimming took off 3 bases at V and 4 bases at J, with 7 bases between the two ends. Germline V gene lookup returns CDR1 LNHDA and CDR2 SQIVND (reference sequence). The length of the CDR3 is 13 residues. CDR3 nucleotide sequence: TGTGCCAGTAGTATGTTGGGAAATCAGCCCCAGCATTTT. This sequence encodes CASSMLGNQPQHF.

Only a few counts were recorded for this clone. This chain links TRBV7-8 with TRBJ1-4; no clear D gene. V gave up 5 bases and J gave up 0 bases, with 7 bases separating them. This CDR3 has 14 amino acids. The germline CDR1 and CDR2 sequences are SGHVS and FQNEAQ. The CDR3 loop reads CASSRTSTNEKLFF. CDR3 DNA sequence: TGTGCCAGCAGCCGGACCTCAACTAATGAAAAACTGTTTTTT.